A selection of T cell receptor beta chains follows, all from one sample in a study. TCRdb passed the multiplex PCR reads through MiXCR, listing each CDR3 protein once. The data contain 400 to 550 distinct CDR3 sequences, 0.3% to 0.45% of them seen just once; the ten biggest clones take up around 30%. Sequenced material: tumor-infiltrating Tregs sorted from the breast tumor. These receptors all stem from a female donor with breast cancer. The CDR3 runs from the conserved cysteine through the conserved F or W. A D gene is named only where the DNA matches it firmly. Sizes are listed as once, few, many or a size class.

>-|TRBJ1-2|TRBV12-3/TRBV12-4|large
TGTGCCAGCAGCCTCCTACCTTATGGCTACACCTTC
CASSLLPYGYTF
>-|TRBJ1-2|TRBV12-3/TRBV12-4|medium-sized
TGTGCCAGCAGTTCAACAGGGATGCGAGGCTACACCTTC
CASSSTGMRGYTF
>-|TRBJ1-2|TRBV12-3/TRBV12-4|medium-sized
TGTGCCAGCAGTCCACAGGGCGTGACATATGGCTACACCTTC
CASSPQGVTYGYTF
>-|TRBJ1-2|TRBV12-3/TRBV12-4|medium-sized
TGTGCCAGCACCTCGAGACAGATAAGAAACTATGGCTACACCTTC
CASTSRQIRNYGYTF
>-|TRBJ1-2|TRBV12-3/TRBV12-4|large
TGTGCCAGCAGTTTGAATGGCTATGGCTACACCTTC
CASSLNGYGYTF
>-|TRBJ1-2|TRBV12-3/TRBV12-4|large
TGTGCCAGCAGCCCCTCGGGTGGATATGGCTACACCTTC
CASSPSGGYGYTF
>-|TRBJ1-2|TRBV12-3/TRBV12-4|medium-sized
TGTGCCAGCAGTTTCGGCACTACTAACTATGGCTACACCTTC
CASSFGTTNYGYTF
>-|TRBJ1-2|TRBV12-3/TRBV12-4|large
TGTGCCAGCAGTTCTCCTACGGGACGCTCCTACACCTTC
CASSSPTGRSYTF
>-|TRBJ1-2|TRBV12-3/TRBV12-4|medium-sized
TGTGCCAGCAGTTTTACCGGGCGCTACACCTTC
CASSFTGRYTF
>-|TRBJ1-2|TRBV12-3/TRBV12-4|few
TGTGCCAGCAGTTTATCCGTTTATGGCTACACCTTC
CASSLSVYGYTF
>TRBD1|TRBJ1-2|TRBV12-3/TRBV12-4|large
TGTGCCAGCAAGGGGACAGGGACCTATGGCTACACCTTC
CASKGTGTYGYTF
>-|TRBJ1-2|TRBV12-3/TRBV12-4|medium-sized
TGTGCCAGCAGTTTAATCCCGAACAGGCTTAACTATGGCTACACCTTC
CASSLIPNRLNYGYTF
>-|TRBJ1-2|TRBV12-3/TRBV12-4|large
TGTGCCAGCAGTAGCAGGGCTGGCTACACCTTC
CASSSRAGYTF
>-|TRBJ1-2|TRBV12-3/TRBV12-4|large
TGTGCCAGCAGCCACCGGGACGGCAGGTCCTACACCTTC
CASSHRDGRSYTF
>TRBD1|TRBJ1-2|TRBV12-3/TRBV12-4|few
TGTGCCAGCAGCCCGGGACAGGGAAACTATGGCTACACCTTC
CASSPGQGNYGYTF
>-|TRBJ1-2|TRBV12-3/TRBV12-4|large
TGTGCCAGCAGCCCTGGAGACCTTAACTATGGCTACACCTTC
CASSPGDLNYGYTF
>-|TRBJ1-2|TRBV12-5|medium-sized
TGTGCTAGTGGTGCGGACAGCGGACATGGCTACACCTTC
CASGADSGHGYTF
>-|TRBJ1-2|TRBV12-3/TRBV12-4|medium-sized
TGTGCCAGCAGGCCAGACTATGGCTACACCTTC
CASRPDYGYTF
>TRBD1|TRBJ1-2|TRBV12-3/TRBV12-4|medium-sized
TGTGCCAGCAGTACAACCGGGACAGGGAACTATGGCTACACCTTC
CASSTTGTGNYGYTF
>-|TRBJ1-2|TRBV12-3/TRBV12-4|medium-sized
TGTGCCAGCAGTCGACCGGACAGACTCTATGGCTACACCTTC
CASSRPDRLYGYTF
>TRBD1|TRBJ1-2|TRBV12-3/TRBV12-4|medium-sized
TGTGCCAGCAGCCCAAGGACAGGTCCTCGTGGCTACACCTTC
CASSPRTGPRGYTF
>-|TRBJ1-2|TRBV12-3/TRBV12-4|medium-sized
TGTGCCAGCAGACCGAGAGACAGGAACTATGGCTACACCTTC
CASRPRDRNYGYTF
>-|TRBJ1-2|TRBV12-3/TRBV12-4|large
TGTGCCAGCAGTCCCACGGACGGGCGCAGGACCTTCACCTTC
CASSPTDGRRTFTF
>-|TRBJ1-2|TRBV12-3/TRBV12-4|medium-sized
TGTGCCAGCAAAGAGGGCCAGGGCTACACCTTC
CASKEGQGYTF
>-|TRBJ1-2|TRBV12-3/TRBV12-4|large
TGTGCCAGCAGACTCGGGCCTGCCGAGGGCTACACCTTC
CASRLGPAEGYTF
>-|TRBJ1-2|TRBV12-3/TRBV12-4|large
TGTGCCAGCAGTTTAGCAGGGTGGGACGGTGGCTACACCTTC
CASSLAGWDGGYTF
>TRBD1|TRBJ1-2|TRBV12-3/TRBV12-4|large
TGTGCCAGCTGGGACAGTAACTATGGCTACACCTTC
CASWDSNYGYTF
>-|TRBJ1-2|TRBV12-3/TRBV12-4|hyperexpanded
TGTGCCAGCAGTTTGAGACAGGTGGATGGCTACACCTTC
CASSLRQVDGYTF
>-|TRBJ1-2|TRBV12-3/TRBV12-4|medium-sized
TGTGCCAGCAGTTTAAGGTCTAACTATGGCTACACCTTC
CASSLRSNYGYTF
>-|TRBJ1-2|TRBV12-3/TRBV12-4|hyperexpanded
TGTGCCAGCAGTTCTGACAGTGGGCTCAACTATGGCTACACCTTC
CASSSDSGLNYGYTF
>-|TRBJ1-2|TRBV12-3/TRBV12-4|large
TGTGCCAGCAGCCCTGACCGCCGATCGGGCTATGGCTACACCTTC
CASSPDRRSGYGYTF
>-|TRBJ1-2|TRBV12-3/TRBV12-4|medium-sized
TGTGCCAGCAGAGAACAGGGTTATTCGGGCTACACCTTC
CASREQGYSGYTF
>-|TRBJ1-2|TRBV12-3/TRBV12-4|large
TGTGCCAGCACTACCGGGACCTATGGCTACACCTTC
CASTTGTYGYTF
>-|TRBJ1-2|TRBV12-3/TRBV12-4|medium-sized
TGTGCCAGCAGTTTAGTGGCACAGGGCCATGGCTACACCTTC
CASSLVAQGHGYTF
>-|TRBJ1-2|TRBV12-3/TRBV12-4|medium-sized
TGTGCCAGCAGTTTAGCCCTGGACGCTCACTATGGCTACACCTTC
CASSLALDAHYGYTF
>TRBD1|TRBJ1-2|TRBV12-3/TRBV12-4|medium-sized
TGTGCCAGCAGCCCGGACGGACAGGGCTATGGCTACACCTTC
CASSPDGQGYGYTF
>-|TRBJ1-2|TRBV12-3/TRBV12-4|medium-sized
TGTGCCAGCAAACGTCGCGGTAGCTATGGCTACACCTTC
CASKRRGSYGYTF
>-|TRBJ1-2|TRBV12-3/TRBV12-4|large
TGTGCCAGCAGTCTAAGGACAGCTAACTATGGCTACACCTTC
CASSLRTANYGYTF
>TRBD1|TRBJ1-2|TRBV12-3/TRBV12-4|medium-sized
TGTGCCAGCAGCCATACCCCAGGGACAGGGACTAACTATGGCTACACCTTC
CASSHTPGTGTNYGYTF
>-|TRBJ1-2|TRBV12-3/TRBV12-4|large
TGTGCCAGCAGTTTAAATTATGGCTACACCTTC
CASSLNYGYTF
>-|TRBJ1-2|TRBV12-3/TRBV12-4|medium-sized
TGTGCCAGCAGTTTAAGATCTGTATCTAACTATGGCTACACCTTC
CASSLRSVSNYGYTF
>-|TRBJ1-2|TRBV12-3/TRBV12-4|medium-sized
TGTGCCAGCAGTTTAGTGACCGGAGCTAACTATGGCTACACCTTC
CASSLVTGANYGYTF
>-|TRBJ1-2|TRBV12-3/TRBV12-4|medium-sized
TGTGCCAGCAGCACCCAATCGGGCCTCTATGGCTACACCTTC
CASSTQSGLYGYTF
>TRBD1|TRBJ1-2|TRBV12-3/TRBV12-4|medium-sized
TGTGCCAGCACTTGGACAGGGGCAGGTGGCTACACCTTC
CASTWTGAGGYTF
>-|TRBJ1-2|TRBV12-3/TRBV12-4|large
TGTGCCAGCAGTTTTGACAGCGGCTACACCTTC
CASSFDSGYTF
>TRBD1|TRBJ1-2|TRBV12-3/TRBV12-4|large
TGTGCCAGCGGGGACAGCCCCTATGGCTACACCTTC
CASGDSPYGYTF
>-|TRBJ1-2|TRBV12-3/TRBV12-4|large
TGTGCCAGCAGTGGCACCTATGGAGGTCACTATGGCTACACCTTC
CASSGTYGGHYGYTF
>-|TRBJ1-2|TRBV12-3/TRBV12-4|large
TGTGCCAGCAGGCCAGGTTTTGATGGCTACACCTTC
CASRPGFDGYTF
>TRBD1|TRBJ1-2|TRBV12-3/TRBV12-4|hyperexpanded
TGTGCCAGCAGTCGGGACAGAAGCTATGGCTACACCTTC
CASSRDRSYGYTF